This T cell receptor beta chain derives from a study of glioma-infiltrating T cells. Whole-study results and caveats: Tissue-blood divergence was below expectation in non-neoplastic patients, above in gliomas.

Germline CDR1 reads SNHLY; CDR2 reads FYNNEI. The CDR3 contains 15 residues. With V trimmed by 5 bases and J by 5 bases, 8 bases remained unmatched. This clonotype showed up many times. Its antigen is undetermined. TCR alpha and beta CDR3 regions were amplified from RNA using iRepertoire nested multiplex PCR. TCRdb called the multiplex PCR reads again in MiXCR, with one record for every CDR3 protein. The table lists fewer than 90,000 distinct CDR3 sequences, about 23% of them singletons. This TCR derives from a human donor with low-grade glioma or glioblastoma, undergoing nonglioma brain surgery, or in good health (not recorded which). The chain links TRBV2 to TRBJ1-5, with 8 bases fitting TRBD1. The sequencing input was glioma tissue, nonneoplastic brain tissue, or PBMCs (not recorded which). CDR3 bases: TGTGCCAGCAGTCTCCAGGGGGCGGGATATCAGCCCCAGCATTTT. It is translated as CASSLQGAGYQPQHF.